The T cell receptor (beta chain) described here comes from a study of shared clonotypes between healthy human individuals. Findings of the study overall: What naive subsets generally showed was a larger estimated richness than memory subsets showed.

V dropped 5 bases and J dropped 2 bases, with 12 bases sitting between them. CDR3 length: 14 residues. Per germline, CDR1 MDHEN and CDR2 SYDVKM. Concerning this clone: The antigen remains unidentified.

Measured with immunoSEQ multiplex PCR; TCRdb has only the in-frame clones, and not every one. This table has some 240,000 clones, 65% appearing once. This chain links TRBV28 with TRBJ2-5; D gene ambiguous. The sample consisted of memory CD4+ T cells sorted from blood. Noted subset: CD45RA-negative fraction. This receptor was identified in a man in his thirties or forties in good health. CDR3 loop: CASSGVLGQETQYF. The CDR3 DNA sequence: TGTGCCAGCAGTGGAGTTTTGGGACAAGAGACCCAGTACTTC.